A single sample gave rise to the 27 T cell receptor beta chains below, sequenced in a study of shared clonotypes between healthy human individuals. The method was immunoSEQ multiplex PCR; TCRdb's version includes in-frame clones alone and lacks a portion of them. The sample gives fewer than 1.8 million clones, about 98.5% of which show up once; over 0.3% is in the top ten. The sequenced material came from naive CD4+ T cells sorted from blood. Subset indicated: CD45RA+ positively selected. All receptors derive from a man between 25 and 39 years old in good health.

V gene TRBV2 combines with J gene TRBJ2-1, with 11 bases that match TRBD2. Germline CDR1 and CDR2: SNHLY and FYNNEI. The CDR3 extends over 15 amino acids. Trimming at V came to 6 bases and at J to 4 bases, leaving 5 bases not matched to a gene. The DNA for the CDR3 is TGTGCCAGCAGAGAAATAGCGGGAGGGTACAATGAGCAGTTCTTC. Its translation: CASREIAGGYNEQFF.

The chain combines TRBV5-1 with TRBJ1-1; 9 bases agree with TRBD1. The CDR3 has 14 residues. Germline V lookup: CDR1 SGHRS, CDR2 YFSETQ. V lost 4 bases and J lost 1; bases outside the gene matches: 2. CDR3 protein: CASSRQGGNTEAFF. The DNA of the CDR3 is TGCGCCAGCAGCCGACAGGGGGGGAACACTGAAGCTTTCTTT.

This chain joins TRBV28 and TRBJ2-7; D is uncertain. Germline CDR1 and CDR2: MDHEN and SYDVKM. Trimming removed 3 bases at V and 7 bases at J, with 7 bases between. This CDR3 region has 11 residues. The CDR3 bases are TGTGCCAGCAGTTTCTTTCGTGAGCAGTACTTC. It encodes CASSFFREQYF. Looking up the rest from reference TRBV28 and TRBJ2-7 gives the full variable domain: DVKVTQSSRYLVKRTGEKVFLECVQDMDHENMFWYRQDPGLGLRLIYFSYDVKMKEKGDIPEGYSVSREKKERFSLILESASTNQTSMYLCASSFFREQYFGPGTRLTVT.

In DNA form, the CDR3 reads TGTGCCAGCAGTTTTAGGGGCAGCACTGAAGCTTTCTTT. Its translation is CASSFRGSTEAFF. This rearrangement joins TRBV27 to TRBJ1-1, with D tentatively TRBD1 (5 bases). Germline CDR1 and CDR2: MNHEY and SMNVEV (reference sequence). V lost 3 bases and J lost 4, with 9 bases in between. The length of the CDR3 is 13 residues.

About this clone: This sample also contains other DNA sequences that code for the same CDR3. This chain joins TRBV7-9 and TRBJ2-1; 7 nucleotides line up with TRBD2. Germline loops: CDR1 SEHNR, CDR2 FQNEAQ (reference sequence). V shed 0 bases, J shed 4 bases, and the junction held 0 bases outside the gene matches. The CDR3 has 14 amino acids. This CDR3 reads CASSLAGGYNEQFF. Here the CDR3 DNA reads TGTGCCAGCAGCTTAGCGGGGGGGTACAATGAGCAGTTCTTC.

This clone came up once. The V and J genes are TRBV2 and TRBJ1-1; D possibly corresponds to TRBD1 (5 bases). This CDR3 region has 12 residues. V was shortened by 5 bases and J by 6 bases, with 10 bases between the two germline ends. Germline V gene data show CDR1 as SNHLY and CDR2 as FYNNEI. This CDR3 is CASSLDSPEAFF. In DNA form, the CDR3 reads TGTGCCAGCAGTCTCGACAGCCCTGAAGCTTTCTTT.

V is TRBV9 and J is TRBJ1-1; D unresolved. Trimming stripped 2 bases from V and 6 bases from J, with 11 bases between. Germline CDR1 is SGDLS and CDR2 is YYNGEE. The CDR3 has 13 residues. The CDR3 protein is CASSVTAVAEAFF. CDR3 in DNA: TGTGCCAGCAGCGTCACGGCGGTCGCTGAAGCTTTCTTT. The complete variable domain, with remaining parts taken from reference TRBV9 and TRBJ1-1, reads DSGVTQTPKHLITATGQRVTLRCSPRSGDLSVYWYQQSLDQGLQFLIQYYNGEERAKGNILERFSAQQFPDLHSELNLSSLELGDSALYFCASSVTAVAEAFFGQGTRLTVV.

The CDR3 DNA is TGTGCCAGCAGCTTACTCCCGGGACTAGCGGGACAAACCGGGGAGCTGTTTTTT. This sequence encodes CASSLLPGLAGQTGELFF. The chain carries TRBV7-2 and TRBJ2-2; 13 nucleotides align to TRBD2. Losses at the gene ends were 2 bases for V and 5 bases for J; bases not matched to a gene: 8. There are 18 residues in the CDR3. CDR1 SGHTA and CDR2 FQGNSA come from the germline V gene.

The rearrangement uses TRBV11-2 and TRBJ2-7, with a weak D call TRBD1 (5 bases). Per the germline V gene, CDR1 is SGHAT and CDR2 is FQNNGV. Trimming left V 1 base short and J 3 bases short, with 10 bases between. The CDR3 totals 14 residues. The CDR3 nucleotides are TGTGCCAGCAGCTTAGGGTCAGGGCACTACGAGCAGTACTTC. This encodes CASSLGSGHYEQYF.

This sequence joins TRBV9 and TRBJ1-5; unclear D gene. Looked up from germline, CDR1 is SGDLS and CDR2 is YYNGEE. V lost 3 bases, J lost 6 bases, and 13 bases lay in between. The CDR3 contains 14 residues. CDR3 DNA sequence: TGTGCCAGCAGCGCGAGTCCCTGGGGTCAGCCCCAGCATTTT. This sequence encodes CASSASPWGQPQHF.

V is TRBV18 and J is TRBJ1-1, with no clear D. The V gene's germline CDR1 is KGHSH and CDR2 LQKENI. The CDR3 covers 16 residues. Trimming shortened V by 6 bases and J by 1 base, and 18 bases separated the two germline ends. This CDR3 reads CASSPRFGQSNTEAFF. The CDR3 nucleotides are TGTGCCAGCTCTCCCCGGTTCGGGCAGTCGAACACTGAAGCTTTCTTT.

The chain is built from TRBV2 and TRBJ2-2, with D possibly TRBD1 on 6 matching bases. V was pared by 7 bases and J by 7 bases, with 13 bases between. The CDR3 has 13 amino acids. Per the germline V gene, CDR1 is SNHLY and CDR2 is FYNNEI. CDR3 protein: CASNRDILGELFF. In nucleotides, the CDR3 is TGTGCCAGCAACCGGGACATCCTCGGGGAGCTGTTTTTT.

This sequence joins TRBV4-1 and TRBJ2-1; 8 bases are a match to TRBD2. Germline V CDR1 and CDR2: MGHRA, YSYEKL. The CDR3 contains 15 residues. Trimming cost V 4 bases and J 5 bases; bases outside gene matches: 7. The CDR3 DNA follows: TGCGCCAGCAGCCTCGAGCGGGGGAAAAACAATGAGCAGTTCTTC. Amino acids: CASSLERGKNNEQFF.

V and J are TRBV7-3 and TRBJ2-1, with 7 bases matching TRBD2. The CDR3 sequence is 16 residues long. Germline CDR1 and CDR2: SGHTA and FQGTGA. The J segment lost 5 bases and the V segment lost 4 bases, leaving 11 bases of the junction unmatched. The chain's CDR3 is CASSSPWGGGDNEQFF. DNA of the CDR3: TGTGCCAGCAGCTCCCCGTGGGGGGGAGGAGACAATGAGCAGTTCTTC. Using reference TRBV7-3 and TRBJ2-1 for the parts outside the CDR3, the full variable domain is GAGVSQTPSNKVTEKGKYVELRCDPISGHTALYWYRQSLGQGPEFLIYFQGTGAADDSGLPNDRFFAVRPEGSVSTLKIQRTERGDSAVYLCASSSPWGGGDNEQFFGPGTRLTVL.

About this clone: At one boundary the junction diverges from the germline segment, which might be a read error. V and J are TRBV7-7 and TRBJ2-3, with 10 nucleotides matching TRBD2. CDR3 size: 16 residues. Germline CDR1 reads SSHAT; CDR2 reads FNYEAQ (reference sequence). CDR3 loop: CASSLVLAGGTDTQYF. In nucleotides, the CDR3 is TGTGCTAGCAGCTTAGTCCTAGCGGGAGGCACAGATACGCAGTATTTT. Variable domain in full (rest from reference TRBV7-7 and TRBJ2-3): GAGVSQSPRYKVTKRGQDVTLRCDPISSHATLYWYQQALGQGPEFLTYFNYEAQPDKSGLPSDRFSAERPEGSISTLTIQRTEQRDSAMYRCASSLVLAGGTDTQYFGPGTRLTVL.

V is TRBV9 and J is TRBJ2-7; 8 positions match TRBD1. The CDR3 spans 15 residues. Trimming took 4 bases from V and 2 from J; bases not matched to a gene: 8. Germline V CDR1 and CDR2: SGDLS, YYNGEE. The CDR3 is CASSPTGQAAYEQYF. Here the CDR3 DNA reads TGTGCCAGCAGCCCAACGGGACAGGCAGCCTACGAGCAGTACTTC.

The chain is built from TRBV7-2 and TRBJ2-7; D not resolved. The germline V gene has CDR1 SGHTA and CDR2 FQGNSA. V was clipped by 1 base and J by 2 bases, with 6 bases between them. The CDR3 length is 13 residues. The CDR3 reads CASSLGYTYEQYF. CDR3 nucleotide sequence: TGTGCCAGCAGCTTAGGCTACACCTACGAGCAGTACTTC.

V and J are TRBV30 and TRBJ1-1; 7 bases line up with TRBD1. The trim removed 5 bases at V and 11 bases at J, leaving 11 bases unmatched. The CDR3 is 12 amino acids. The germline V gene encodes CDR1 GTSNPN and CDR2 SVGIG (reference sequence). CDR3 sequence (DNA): TGTGCCTGGTCGATCGACAGGGATTCGGCTTTCTTT. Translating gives CAWSIDRDSAFF.

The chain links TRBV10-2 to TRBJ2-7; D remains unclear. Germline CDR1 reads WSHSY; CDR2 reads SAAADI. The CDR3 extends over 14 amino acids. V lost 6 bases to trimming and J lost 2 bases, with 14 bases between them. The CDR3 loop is CASRESLLPYEQYF. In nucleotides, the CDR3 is TGCGCCAGCAGAGAATCCCTTCTTCCCTACGAGCAGTACTTC.

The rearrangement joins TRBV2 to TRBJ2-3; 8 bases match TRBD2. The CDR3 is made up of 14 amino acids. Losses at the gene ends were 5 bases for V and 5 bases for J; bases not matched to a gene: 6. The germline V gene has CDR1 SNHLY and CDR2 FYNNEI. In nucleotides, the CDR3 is TGTGCCAGCAGTCCCCTAGCGGGTAAAGATACGCAGTATTTT. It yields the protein CASSPLAGKDTQYF.

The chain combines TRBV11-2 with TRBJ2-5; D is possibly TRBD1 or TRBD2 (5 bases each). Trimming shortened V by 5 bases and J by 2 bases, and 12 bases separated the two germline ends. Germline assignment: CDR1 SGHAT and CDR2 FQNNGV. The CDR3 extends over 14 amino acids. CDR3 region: CASSASGTQETQYF. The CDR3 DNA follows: TGTGCCAGCAGCGCCTCCGGGACGCAAGAGACCCAGTACTTC.

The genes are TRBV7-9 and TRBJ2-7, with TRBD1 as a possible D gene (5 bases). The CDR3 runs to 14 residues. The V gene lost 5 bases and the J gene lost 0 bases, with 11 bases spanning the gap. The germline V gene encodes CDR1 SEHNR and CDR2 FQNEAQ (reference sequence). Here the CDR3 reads CASSRVGASYEQYF. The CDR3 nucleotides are TGTGCCAGCAGCCGCGTTGGGGCCTCCTACGAGCAGTACTTC.

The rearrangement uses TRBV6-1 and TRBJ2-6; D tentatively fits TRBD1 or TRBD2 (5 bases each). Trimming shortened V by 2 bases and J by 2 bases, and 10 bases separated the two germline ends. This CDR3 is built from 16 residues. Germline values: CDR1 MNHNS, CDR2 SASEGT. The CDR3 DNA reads TGTGCCAGCAGTGAACCGAGAGGGGCTGGGGCCAACGTCCTGACTTTC. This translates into CASSEPRGAGANVLTF.

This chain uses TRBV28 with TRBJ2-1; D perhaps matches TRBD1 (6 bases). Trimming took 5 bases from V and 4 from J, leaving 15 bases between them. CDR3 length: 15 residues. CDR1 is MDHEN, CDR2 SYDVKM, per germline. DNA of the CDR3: TGTGCCAGCAGTAGTTCTGGGGGCGGGTACAATGAGCAGTTCTTC. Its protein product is CASSSSGGGYNEQFF.

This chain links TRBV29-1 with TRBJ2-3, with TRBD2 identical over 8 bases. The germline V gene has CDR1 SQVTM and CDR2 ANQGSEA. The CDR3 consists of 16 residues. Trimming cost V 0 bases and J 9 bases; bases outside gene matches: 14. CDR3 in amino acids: CSVEDPREGPEETQYF. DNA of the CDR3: TGCAGCGTTGAAGATCCCCGGGAGGGCCCTGAGGAGACGCAGTATTTT.

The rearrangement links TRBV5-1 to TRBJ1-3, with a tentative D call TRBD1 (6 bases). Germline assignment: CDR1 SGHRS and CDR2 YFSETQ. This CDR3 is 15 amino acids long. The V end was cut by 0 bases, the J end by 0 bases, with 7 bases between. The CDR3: CASSLDRVSGNTIYF. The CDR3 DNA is TGCGCCAGCAGCTTGGACAGGGTCTCTGGAAACACCATATATTTT. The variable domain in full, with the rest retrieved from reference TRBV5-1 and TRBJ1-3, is KAGVTQTPRYLIKTRGQQVTLSCSPISGHRSVSWYQQTPGQGLQFLFEYFSETQRNKGNFPGRFSGRQFSNSRSEMNVSTLELGDSALYLCASSLDRVSGNTIYFGEGSWLTVV.

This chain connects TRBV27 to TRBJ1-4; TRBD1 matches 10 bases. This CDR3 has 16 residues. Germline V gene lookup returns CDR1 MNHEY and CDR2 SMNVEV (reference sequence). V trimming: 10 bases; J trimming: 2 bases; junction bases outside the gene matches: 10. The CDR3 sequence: CANPTGGGPTNEKLFF. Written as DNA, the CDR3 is TGTGCCAATCCGACAGGGGGCGGCCCCACTAATGAAAAACTGTTTTTT.